A selection of T cell receptor beta chains follows, all from one sample in a study of Tregs in tolerant kidney transplant recipients. These receptors have no identified antigens. Here immunoSEQ multiplex PCR was the method, and the copy in TCRdb shows in-frame clones only, minus some. The sample yields about 16,000 clones, more than 60% seen once. Sequencing was done on a sample of Tregs from blood cultured with allogeneic cells. These receptors all stem from a human donor in good health. Both conserved end residues are part of each CDR3. D genes are given only for firm matches. Clone size, where shown, is once, few, many, or a class for clones that have expanded.

D: -
J: TRBJ1-2
size: few
length: 12
V: TRBV29-1
DNA: TGCAGCGTTGAGCGCAGGGGCTATGGCTACACCTTC
CDR3: CSVERRGYGYTF

D: -
J: TRBJ1-5
size: -
length: 15
V: TRBV28
DNA: TGTGCCAGCAGTTTGCCAGGCGTTAGCAATCAGCCCCAGCATTTT
CDR3: CASSLPGVSNQPQHF

D: -
J: TRBJ2-2
size: -
length: 15
V: TRBV6-5
DNA: TGTGCCAGCAGTAGGCTAGCGTCCAACACCGGGGAGCTGTTTTTT
CDR3: CASSRLASNTGELFF

D: TRBD2
J: TRBJ2-2
size: -
length: 19
V: TRBV7-2
DNA: TGTGCCAGCAGCCCGCAGGTGGGACTAGCGGGGGGAAACACCGGGGAGCTGTTTTTT
CDR3: CASSPQVGLAGGNTGELFF

D: -
J: TRBJ2-2
size: -
length: 15
V: TRBV28
DNA: TGTGCCAGCACTTTGGTCGGGGGTCGCACCGGGGAGCTGTTTTTT
CDR3: CASTLVGGRTGELFF

D: TRBD1
J: TRBJ1-1
size: -
length: 15
V: TRBV6-1
DNA: TGTGCCAGCAGTGGCTCGCCGGGACAGGACACTGAAGCTTTCTTT
CDR3: CASSGSPGQDTEAFF

D: -
J: TRBJ2-5
size: -
length: 17
V: TRBV7-8
DNA: TGTGCCAGCAGCCAGAACCCGGGCAACCTAGCAGGAAAGACCCAGTACTTC
CDR3: CASSQNPGNLAGKTQYF

D: TRBD2
J: TRBJ2-3
size: few
length: 15
V: TRBV10-1
DNA: TGCGCCAGGACGACTAGCCCCCTAAGCTCAGATACGCAGTATTTT
CDR3: CARTTSPLSSDTQYF

D: -
J: TRBJ1-1
size: -
length: 13
V: TRBV11-3
DNA: TGTGCCAGCGCGGTTTTCATCGACACTGAAGCTTTCTTT
CDR3: CASAVFIDTEAFF

D: TRBD2
J: TRBJ2-7
size: medium-sized
length: 14
V: TRBV2
DNA: TGTGCCAGCGGAACTAGCGGGAGGCTAGGCGAGCAGTACTTC
CDR3: CASGTSGRLGEQYF

D: -
J: TRBJ1-2
size: -
length: 12
V: TRBV7-2
DNA: TGTGCCAGCAGCCCCCGGGGAGAGGTTTACACCTTC
CDR3: CASSPRGEVYTF

D: -
J: TRBJ1-3
size: -
length: 14
V: TRBV5-1
DNA: TGCGCCAGCAGCGAAGGGAATTCTGGAAACACCATATATTTT
CDR3: CASSEGNSGNTIYF

D: TRBD1
J: TRBJ1-5
size: -
length: 14
V: TRBV28
DNA: TGTGCCAGCAGACATACAGGGGGAAGTCAGCCCCAGCATTTT
CDR3: CASRHTGGSQPQHF

D: TRBD1
J: TRBJ2-3
size: few
length: 15
V: TRBV6-5
DNA: TGTGCCAGCAGTTCCTCCGGGACAGGGGTGGATACGCAGTATTTT
CDR3: CASSSSGTGVDTQYF

D: -
J: TRBJ2-7
size: -
length: 15
V: TRBV6-6
DNA: TGTGCCAGCAGTTACGGGGGTTGGGGCTCCTACGAGCAGTACTTC
CDR3: CASSYGGWGSYEQYF

D: TRBD1
J: TRBJ2-3
size: -
length: 16
V: TRBV2
DNA: TGTGCCAGCGCTCGGAACCACAGGGGAGGCACAGATACGCAGTATTTT
CDR3: CASARNHRGGTDTQYF

D: -
J: TRBJ2-7
size: -
length: 14
V: TRBV7-4
DNA: TGTGCCAGCAGCTTAGTGGTGGGAACCTACGAGCAGTACTTC
CDR3: CASSLVVGTYEQYF

D: -
J: TRBJ1-2
size: once
length: 14
V: TRBV6-5
DNA: TGTGCCAGCAGTTACGGTGCGGAGTCTCGAGGCTACACCTTC
CDR3: CASSYGAESRGYTF

D: TRBD1
J: TRBJ2-2
size: -
length: 15
V: TRBV7-2
DNA: TGTGCCAGCAGCTTACGGACAGGGGGATCCGGGGAGCTGTTTTTT
CDR3: CASSLRTGGSGELFF

D: -
J: TRBJ2-7
size: -
length: 11
V: TRBV10-3
DNA: TGTGCCAGCGCCAGAGCCAACGAGCAGTACTTC
CDR3: CASARANEQYF

D: TRBD2
J: TRBJ2-1
size: -
length: 12
V: TRBV9
DNA: TGTGCCAGCAGCCCCCGGGGGGTCAGGCGGTTCTTC
CDR3: CASSPRGVRRFF

D: -
J: TRBJ2-1
size: -
length: 16
V: TRBV4-2
DNA: TGTGCCAGCAGCTTGGCCCCCTGGCAGGGTAGGAATGAGCAGTTCTTC
CDR3: CASSLAPWQGRNEQFF

D: -
J: TRBJ2-7
size: -
length: 13
V: TRBV15
DNA: TGTGCCACCAGCAGAGATGCGGCCTACGAGCAGTACTTC
CDR3: CATSRDAAYEQYF

D: -
J: TRBJ1-1
size: large
length: 12
V: TRBV6-5
DNA: TGTGCCAGCAGTAGGGGGAGCACTGAAGCTTTCTTT
CDR3: CASSRGSTEAFF